This entry lists 30 T cell receptor beta chains sequenced from one sample in a study of blood T cell repertoires in COVID-19. Clones were sequenced by immunoSEQ multiplex PCR, and TCRdb holds only the in-frame ones, with some missing. The sample holds over 150,000 clones, approximately 80% seen once. Source material: peripheral blood. The receptor set was obtained from a woman aged 55 to 70 with acute or convalescent COVID-19.

This clone was seen a single time. This chain joins TRBV9 and TRBJ1-1, with TRBD1 as a possible D gene (5 bases). V dropped 2 bases and J dropped 5 bases, with 16 bases sitting between them. The CDR3 consists of 15 residues. Germline CDR1 reads SGDLS; CDR2 reads YYNGEE. CDR3 amino acids: CASSVGGRGVTEAFF. In DNA, the CDR3 is TGTGCCAGCAGCGTGGGGGGTCGAGGGGTTACTGAAGCTTTCTTT.

The chain combines TRBV14 with TRBJ1-2, with 11 bases lining up with TRBD1. V trimming: 4 bases; J trimming: 7 bases; junction bases outside the gene matches: 2. The length of the CDR3 is 13 residues. The germline gives CDR1 SGHDN, CDR2 FVKESK. The CDR3 sequence: CASSPGQGVGYTF. For the CDR3, the DNA is TGTGCCAGCAGCCCGGGACAGGGGGTTGGCTACACCTTC.

The V call is TRBV23-1, the J call TRBJ1-3; possibly TRBD1 for D (5 bases). TRBV23-1 is an open reading frame, and its role is uncertain. The CDR3 has 18 residues. With 8 bases removed from V and 3 bases from J, the gap between germline ends came to 26 bases. CDR3 amino acids: CASGTEMSGASNGNTIYF. CDR3 nucleotide sequence: TGCGCCAGCGGAACAGAAATGAGCGGGGCGAGCAATGGAAACACCATATATTTT.

The rearrangement joins TRBV10-1 to TRBJ2-5, with 14 bases fitting TRBD2. The junction had 9 bases not matched to a gene; V was cut back by 4 bases and J by 5 bases. Germline V gene sequence: CDR1 WNHNN, CDR2 SYGVQD (reference sequence). This CDR3 region has 17 residues. The CDR3 here is CASSGQTSGGAVETQYF. The CDR3, as DNA: TGCGCCAGCAGTGGCCAGACTAGCGGGGGGGCCGTGGAGACCCAGTACTTC.

The V call is TRBV5-1, the J call TRBJ2-1; 8 bases agree with TRBD1. The CDR3 has 17 residues. Trimming at V came to 0 bases and at J to 0 bases, leaving 5 bases not matched to a gene. CDR1 is SGHRS and CDR2 is YFSETQ in the germline V gene. CDR3 sequence: CASSLAGQANSYNEQFF. The DNA for the CDR3 is TGCGCCAGCAGCTTGGCGGGACAGGCCAACTCCTACAATGAGCAGTTCTTC.

The chain joins TRBV28 to TRBJ2-1; possibly TRBD2 for D (6 bases). The germline gives CDR1 MDHEN, CDR2 SYDVKM. V was shortened by 5 bases and J by 3 bases, with 14 bases between the two germline ends. This CDR3 has 15 amino acids. The CDR3 nucleotides read TGTGCCAGCAGTCCCCGGCAGGGAGGCTACAATGAGCAGTTCTTC. This translates into CASSPRQGGYNEQFF.

This clone was counted a few times. The chain recombines TRBV5-1 with TRBJ1-1, with TRBD1 matching 9 bases. Germline V lookup: CDR1 SGHRS, CDR2 YFSETQ. V lost 4 bases, J lost 2 bases, and 15 bases stayed unmatched. The CDR3 length is 18 residues. The CDR3 region has the DNA TGCGCCAGCAGCCCAGAGACAGGGGGGTTTCGTCGAAACACTGAAGCTTTCTTT. It is translated as CASSPETGGFRRNTEAFF.

The chain couples TRBV30 to TRBJ1-2; TRBD1 agrees at 8 bases. The ends lost 1 base at V and 8 bases at J; junction bases unmatched: 12. The CDR3 sequence is 15 residues long. Germline loops: CDR1 GTSNPN, CDR2 SVGIG (reference sequence). DNA of the CDR3: TGTGCCTGGAGTGCTAACAGGGGGAGCCTTGAGGGCTACACCTTC. This gives the protein CAWSANRGSLEGYTF.

The chain links TRBV7-9 to TRBJ1-4; TRBD1 agrees at 7 bases. This CDR3 region has 14 residues. Germline V lookup: CDR1 SEHNR, CDR2 FQNEAQ (reference sequence). V trimming: 4 bases; J trimming: 7 bases; junction bases outside the gene matches: 6. The CDR3 protein is CASSSTGRSEKLFF. CDR3 bases: TGTGCCAGCAGCTCGACAGGGAGAAGTGAAAAACTGTTTTTT.

The chain is built from TRBV9 and TRBJ2-4; TRBD1 agrees at 7 bases. Germline CDR1 SGDLS, CDR2 YYNGEE. The CDR3 is made up of 15 amino acids. V was pared by 1 base and J by 4 bases, with 5 bases of the junction left unmatched. This chain's CDR3 is CASSVSWDSKNIQYF. In DNA form, the CDR3 reads TGTGCCAGCAGCGTATCGTGGGACAGTAAAAACATTCAGTACTTC.

The rearrangement links TRBV5-1 to TRBJ2-2, with 10 bases matching TRBD2. The CDR3 totals 16 residues. V lost 3 bases to trimming and J lost 4 bases; unmatched junction nucleotides: 6. Germline V gene lookup returns CDR1 SGHRS and CDR2 YFSETQ. The CDR3 spells CASSSKLAGPTGELFF. The CDR3 region has the DNA TGCGCCAGCAGCTCAAAACTAGCGGGACCCACCGGGGAGCTGTTTTTT.

This clone was observed once. The chain recombines TRBV6-2 or TRBV6-3 with TRBJ2-7; 7 bases match TRBD2. Trimming took 2 bases from V and 2 from J; bases not matched to a gene: 15. The germline V gene has CDR1 MNHEY and CDR2 SVGEGT. CDR3 length: 18 residues. This chain's CDR3 is CASSYSFRSGSGTYEQYF. The CDR3, as DNA: TGTGCCAGCAGTTACAGTTTTAGGTCGGGGAGCGGGACCTACGAGCAGTACTTC.

This chain connects TRBV10-3 to TRBJ1-3; tentative D call: TRBD1 (6 bases). The length of the CDR3 is 19 residues. Trimming removed 2 bases from V and 0 bases from J, with 20 bases in between. Germline assignment: CDR1 ENHRY and CDR2 SYGVKD. The CDR3 region is CAISERSGATTNSGNTIYF. The CDR3 coding sequence is TGTGCCATCAGTGAGAGGTCAGGGGCTACTACCAACTCTGGAAACACCATATATTTT.

The V and J genes are TRBV2 and TRBJ1-1; 10 bases line up with TRBD1. CDR1 is SNHLY and CDR2 is FYNNEI in the germline V gene. CDR3 length: 15 amino acids. The ends lost 7 bases at V and 3 bases at J; junction bases unmatched: 8. The DNA of the CDR3 is TGTGCCAGCATCGCTCCCGGGACAGGGGACACTGAAGCTTTCTTT. The encoded protein is CASIAPGTGDTEAFF.

The V and J genes are TRBV4-1 and TRBJ1-1, with TRBD1 as a possible D gene (6 bases). Trimming shortened V by 1 base and J by 7 bases, and 16 bases separated the two germline ends. This CDR3 is 15 amino acids long. In germline, CDR1 is MGHRA, CDR2 YSYEKL. The CDR3 region has the DNA TGCGCCAGCAGCCAAGTCCCGACAGGTCTAAATGAAGCTTTCTTT. This sequence encodes CASSQVPTGLNEAFF.

This rearrangement joins TRBV28 to TRBJ1-2; D is possibly TRBD1 (5 bases). Germline CDR1 and CDR2: MDHEN and SYDVKM. V was cut by 11 bases and J by 8 bases, with 18 bases left in between. This CDR3 has 12 amino acids. The CDR3 loop reads CAWGGALGGYTF. As DNA, the CDR3 is TGTGCCTGGGGGGGAGCCCTGGGGGGCTACACCTTC.

This clone has just a few counts. The chain combines TRBV6-6 with TRBJ1-4, with 7 bases aligning to TRBD1. With 2 bases clipped from V and 0 bases from J, the junction kept 3 bases outside the gene matches. Germline V gene data show CDR1 as MNHNY and CDR2 as SVGAGI (reference sequence). The CDR3 has 16 residues. In DNA, the CDR3 is TGTGCCAGCAGTTACGGGGACAGAGCAACTAATGAAAAACTGTTTTTT. This codes for CASSYGDRATNEKLFF.

Concerning this clone itself: Being one base from a much bigger clone, this may be a read error. The chain carries TRBV27 and TRBJ2-7; D unresolved. CDR3 length: 12 residues. CDR1 and CDR2 (germline): MNHEY, SMNVEV (reference sequence). The germline V and J ends were trimmed by 5 bases and 0 bases, with 5 bases remaining between them. The CDR3 sequence is CASSPSSYEQYF. In nucleotides, the CDR3 is TGTGCCAGCAGTCCGAGCTCCTACGAGCAGTACTTC.

V gene TRBV30 combines with J gene TRBJ1-5; weak D call: TRBD1 (5 bases). Germline CDR1 is GTSNPN and CDR2 is SVGIG (reference sequence). The CDR3 loop spans 18 amino acids. V lost 0 bases and J lost 7, with 25 bases in between. This chain's CDR3 is CAWSVKHPGLLEGQPQHF. The DNA for the CDR3 is TGTGCCTGGAGTGTAAAGCACCCGGGACTTCTTGAGGGACAGCCCCAGCATTTT.

This chain connects TRBV6-1 to TRBJ2-7, with D possibly being TRBD2 (5 bases). Germline V gives CDR1 MNHNS, CDR2 SASEGT. The CDR3 sequence is 14 residues long. Deletions cut 7 bases from V and 4 bases from J, with 17 bases between. This chain's CDR3 is CASTYTEGAYEQYF. CDR3 sequence (DNA): TGTGCCAGCACCTACACAGAGGGTGCGTACGAGCAGTACTTC.

The chain couples TRBV19 to TRBJ2-3, with D perhaps matching TRBD1 (6 bases). V dropped 9 bases and J dropped 4 bases, with 11 bases sitting between them. The CDR3 covers 12 residues. The V gene's germline CDR1 is LNHDA and CDR2 SQIVND (reference sequence). The DNA for the CDR3 is TGTGCCAGCTCAACAGGGCCAGATACGCAGTATTTT. Translated, it gives CASSTGPDTQYF.

The chain is built from TRBV7-2 and TRBJ1-2, with 11 bases lining up with TRBD1. Unmatched junction bases numbered 1, after V lost 4 bases and J lost 3 bases. The V gene's germline CDR1 is SGHTA and CDR2 FQGNSA. CDR3 length: 14 residues. DNA for the CDR3: TGTGCCAGCAGCTGGACAGGGGGCGACTATGGCTACACCTTC. It translates to CASSWTGGDYGYTF.

This clone has just a few counts. This chain links TRBV7-2 with TRBJ1-6; TRBD1 matches at 7 bases. With V trimmed by 1 base and J by 3 bases, 3 bases remained unmatched. This CDR3 spans 16 amino acids. Germline V gene sequence: CDR1 SGHTA, CDR2 FQGNSA. The DNA of the CDR3 is TGTGCCAGCAGCTTAGATCGGACAGGCTATAATTCACCCCTCCACTTT. Protein: CASSLDRTGYNSPLHF.

This clone was seen a single time. V and J are TRBV6-2 or TRBV6-3 and TRBJ1-2; D unclear. The CDR3 loop spans 14 amino acids. Per the germline V gene, CDR1 is MNHEY and CDR2 is SVGEGT. V lost 0 bases to trimming and J lost 4 bases, with 9 bases between them. The CDR3 coding sequence is TGTGCCAGCAGTTACTCTCTTGCAGGCTATGGCTACACCTTC. Translation gives CASSYSLAGYGYTF.

V is TRBV6-2 or TRBV6-3 and J is TRBJ1-5; D is possibly TRBD1 (5 bases). CDR1 MNHEY and CDR2 SVGEGT come from the germline V gene. The CDR3 contains 16 residues. With 8 bases removed from V and 1 base from J, the gap between germline ends came to 18 bases. CDR3 loop: CASGQGRGRSNQPQHF. CDR3 in DNA: TGTGCCAGCGGCCAGGGTAGGGGAAGGAGCAATCAGCCCCAGCATTTT.

The chain uses TRBV28 and TRBJ2-3, with 8 positions matching TRBD1. Looked up from germline, CDR1 is MDHEN and CDR2 is SYDVKM. V shed 6 bases, J shed 4 bases, and the junction held 12 bases outside the gene matches. The CDR3 spans 16 residues. In DNA form, the CDR3 reads TGTGCCAGCAGCTTCGACAGGGGCCTCCAGGCAGATACGCAGTATTTT. Translating it yields CASSFDRGLQADTQYF.

This clone appeared a single time. The V gene is TRBV19, the J gene TRBJ1-5; TRBD1 is a possible D gene (5 bases). The CDR3 loop spans 16 amino acids. V dropped 2 bases and J dropped 6 bases, with 17 bases sitting between them. Germline-derived CDR1 and CDR2 are LNHDA and SQIVND (reference sequence). The DNA of the CDR3 is TGTGCCAGTAGTATAAGGGGAGGGCCAGCAGCTCAGCCCCAGCATTTT. Translating gives CASSIRGGPAAQPQHF. Full variable domain (outside the CDR3, taken from reference TRBV19 and TRBJ1-5): DGGITQSPKYLFRKEGQNVTLSCEQNLNHDAMYWYRQDPGQGLRLIYYSQIVNDFQKGDIAEGYSVSREKKESFPLTVTSAQKNPTAFYLCASSIRGGPAAQPQHFGDGTRLSIL.

This clone occurred once. This chain links TRBV10-3 with TRBJ1-5; a weak D match, TRBD1 (5 bases). There are 15 residues in the CDR3. The germline V and J ends were trimmed by 0 bases and 6 bases, with 12 bases remaining between them. Germline CDR1 ENHRY, CDR2 SYGVKD. CDR3 sequence reads: CAISESLGVSQPQHF. CDR3 coding DNA: TGTGCCATCAGTGAGTCGCTAGGGGTCAGTCAGCCCCAGCATTTT.

The rearrangement uses TRBV19 and TRBJ2-1, with D maybe TRBD2 (5 bases). The CDR3 is made up of 15 amino acids. The V end was cut by 3 bases, the J end by 1 base, with 10 bases between. CDR1 is LNHDA, CDR2 SQIVND, per germline (reference sequence). This CDR3 is CASSISGMSYNEQFF. CDR3 DNA sequence: TGTGCCAGTAGTATCTCCGGGATGTCCTACAATGAGCAGTTCTTC. Filled out from reference TRBV19 and TRBJ2-1, the complete variable domain reads DGGITQSPKYLFRKEGQNVTLSCEQNLNHDAMYWYRQDPGQGLRLIYYSQIVNDFQKGDIAEGYSVSREKKESFPLTVTSAQKNPTAFYLCASSISGMSYNEQFFGPGTRLTVL.

This chain connects TRBV29-1 to TRBJ1-2; 7 nucleotides match TRBD1. Germline CDR1 and CDR2: SQVTM and ANQGSEA. J gave up 6 bases and V 4 bases, and 11 bases lay outside the gene matches. The CDR3 has 14 residues. In nucleotides, the CDR3 is TGCAGCGTTGTATGGTTTGGGCAGGGGGATGGCTACACCTTC. As protein: CSVVWFGQGDGYTF.